This T cell receptor (beta chain) was identified in a study of prognosis after radiotherapy for stage I lung cancer (dated by TCRdb to the early 2020s). Describing the broader study: Between early 2018 and 2019, roughly 18 patients with stage I NSCLC were enrolled in Nanjing, China. SBRT was not combined with any concurrent therapy in any patient. Distant metastases were developed by four of the 19 patients after SBRT, at a median of 7 months, whereas no significant progression was observed in the other 15 patients. Enrolled patients comprised about 15 with newly diagnosed primary stage I lung tumors and five with oligometastatic NSCLC after surgical resection of the primary tumor. Every patient was regarded as medically inoperable, because of comorbidities in about twelve cases and refusal of surgery in over 5 cases. The cohort included about a dozen men and more than 5 women, with a median age of approximately 74 years and a range of about 53 to 95 years. The study profiled peripheral blood TCR beta repertoires from stage I NSCLC patients before and after stereotactic body radiotherapy and related them to distant failure. SBRT was given in 3 to 5 fractions with a biologically effective dose of at least 100 Gy, using image-guided IMRT or VMAT. A total of 40 or so blood samples from around 20 patients were sequenced, with one sample obtained before and one obtained after SBRT for each patient. Tumor histology was squamous cell carcinoma in seven or eight patients and adenocarcinoma in some 12.

This clonotype was picked up many times. Its antigen remains undetermined. Base-call qualities are not available, and no considerably larger clone is one nucleotide away. What the research found in general, with its limitations: Post-SBRT Shannon entropy and its change from baseline were lower in patients who developed distant metastases; baseline Shannon entropy was not associated with metastases. A decrease in unique TCR clone counts was observed after SBRT (median about 10,000 before versus several thousand after; Wilcoxon paired P=0.011). The small cohort and short follow-up limited the study, so independent validation of the findings is needed. No adjustment for multiple comparisons was applied to any of the reported P values. Tumor specificity of expanded TCR clones was not determined. Differences in TRBV and TRBJ usage frequencies by metastasis status were reportedly observed in two V genes at baseline and in several V and two J genes after SBRT.

All patients had node-negative disease on CT and PET/CT, and none had a history of other malignancies or had previously received chemotherapy or radiotherapy. At each of the two time points, roughly 6.5 milliliters of peripheral venous blood were collected into EDTA tubes. Ficoll-Paque Plus density-gradient centrifugation was used to isolate PBMCs. Right after collection, samples were placed at -80 degrees C and kept there until analysis. Two rounds of multiplex PCR were used to amplify the TCR beta CDR3 region from genomic DNA. In the first PCR round, primers specific to each TRBV and TRBJ gene were used, and the primer sequences were filed in Chinese patent CN105087789A. The second PCR round used universal primers. The Roche High Pure PCR Template Preparation Kit was used to extract genomic DNA from the frozen PBMCs. An Illumina HiSeq 3000 was used to sequence the libraries paired-end with 151 bp reads. As for how the authors treated the data: CutAdapt was used to discard raw reads that did not contain the multiplex PCR primer sequences. Using PEAR, the high-quality paired reads were merged into contigs. TRB V, D and J gene segments were assigned to each contig with MiXCR by alignment to reference sequences. To remove sequencing errors, CDR3 sequences were clustered according to base quality and sequence similarity. Diversity was measured as Shannon entropy normalized by the natural log of productive TCR sequence number. Clonality was computed as one minus the ratio of Shannon entropy to the natural log of the number of unique clonotypes. Using the Youden index from ROC curves, the researchers picked the repertoire-metric cut-offs for progression-free survival, and all analyses were carried out in R 3.5.3. The raw public data were reprocessed by TCRdb itself: fastp quality trimming at Q25, MiXCR clonotype calling, in-frame beta chains only. CDR3 protein sequences are deduplicated, and each keeps its most common genes and DNA. The V and J calls were not made by the authors but by TCRdb's processing. The sample contains about 20,000 distinct CDR3 sequences, around 37% of them found a single time. Just over 55% of the sample comes from the top ten.

Ends trimmed: V by 5 bases, J by 7 bases; bases unmatched to a gene: 14. The CDR3 covers 15 residues, taking in both the cysteine and the phenylalanine. Kept here is only the CDR3 DNA, which spans 45 bases and is read in frame from base 1. According to the germline V gene, CDR1 reads MDHEN and CDR2 reads SYDVKM. The chain links TRBV28 with TRBJ2-7, with 7 bases matching TRBD1. The source was PBMCs, collected before or after stereotactic body radiation therapy (not recorded which). This receptor was obtained from a donor aged 50 or older with non-small cell lung cancer. Here the CDR3 is given as CASSGRDRGRGEQYF. The nucleotides are TGTGCCAGCAGTGGCCGGGACAGAGGGCGAGGGGAGCAGTACTTC.